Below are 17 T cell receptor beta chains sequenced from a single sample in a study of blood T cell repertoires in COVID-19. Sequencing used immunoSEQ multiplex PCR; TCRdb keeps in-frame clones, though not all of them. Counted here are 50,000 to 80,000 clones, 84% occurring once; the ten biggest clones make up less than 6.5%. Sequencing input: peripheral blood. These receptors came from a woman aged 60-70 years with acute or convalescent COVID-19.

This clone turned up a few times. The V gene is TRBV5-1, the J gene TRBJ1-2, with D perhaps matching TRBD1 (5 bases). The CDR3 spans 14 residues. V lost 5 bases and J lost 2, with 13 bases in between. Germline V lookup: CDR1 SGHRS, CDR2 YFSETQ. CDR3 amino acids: CASRPGAGNYGYTF. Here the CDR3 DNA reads TGCGCCAGCAGACCAGGAGCAGGGAACTATGGCTACACCTTC.

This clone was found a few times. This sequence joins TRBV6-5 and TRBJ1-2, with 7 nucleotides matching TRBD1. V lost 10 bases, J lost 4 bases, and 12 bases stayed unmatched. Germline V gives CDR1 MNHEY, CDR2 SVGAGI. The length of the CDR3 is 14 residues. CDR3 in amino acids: CATATGVGPYGYTF. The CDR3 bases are TGTGCCACCGCTACAGGGGTGGGGCCCTATGGCTACACCTTC.

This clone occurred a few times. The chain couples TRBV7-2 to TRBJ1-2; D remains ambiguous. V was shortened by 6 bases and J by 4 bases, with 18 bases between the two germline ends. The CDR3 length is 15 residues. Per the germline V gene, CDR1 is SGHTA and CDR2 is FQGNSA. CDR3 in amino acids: CASRQSPSVTYGYTF. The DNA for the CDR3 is TGTGCCAGCAGACAAAGTCCGTCAGTAACCTATGGCTACACCTTC.

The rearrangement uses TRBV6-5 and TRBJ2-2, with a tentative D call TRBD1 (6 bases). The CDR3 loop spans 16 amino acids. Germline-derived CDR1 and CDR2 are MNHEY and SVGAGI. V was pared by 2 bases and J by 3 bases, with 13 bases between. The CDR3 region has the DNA TGTGCCAGCAGTTACAGGGGGTCATCAGACACCGGGGAGCTGTTTTTT. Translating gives CASSYRGSSDTGELFF.

The CDR3 sequence: CATSDSDRAGANVLTF. The CDR3 nucleotides read TGTGCCACCAGTGACTCAGACAGGGCCGGGGCCAACGTCCTGACTTTC. The chain links TRBV24-1 to TRBJ2-6, with TRBD1 matching 7 bases. CDR3 length equals 16 residues. Germline V gene data show CDR1 as KGHDR and CDR2 as SFDVKD. With 4 bases clipped from V and 4 bases from J, the junction kept 6 bases outside the gene matches.

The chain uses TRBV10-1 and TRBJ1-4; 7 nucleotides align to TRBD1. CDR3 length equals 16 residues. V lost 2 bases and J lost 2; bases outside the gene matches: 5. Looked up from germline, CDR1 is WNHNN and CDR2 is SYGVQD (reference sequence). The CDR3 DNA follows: TGCGCCAGCAGTGAGGGAAAAGGGGGCACTAATGAAAAACTGTTTTTT. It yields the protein CASSEGKGGTNEKLFF.

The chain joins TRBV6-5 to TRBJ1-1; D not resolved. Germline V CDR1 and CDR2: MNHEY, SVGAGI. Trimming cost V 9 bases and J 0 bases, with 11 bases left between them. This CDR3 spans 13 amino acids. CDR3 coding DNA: TGTGCCAGTCGTCTGAACATGAACACTGAAGCTTTCTTT. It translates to CASRLNMNTEAFF.

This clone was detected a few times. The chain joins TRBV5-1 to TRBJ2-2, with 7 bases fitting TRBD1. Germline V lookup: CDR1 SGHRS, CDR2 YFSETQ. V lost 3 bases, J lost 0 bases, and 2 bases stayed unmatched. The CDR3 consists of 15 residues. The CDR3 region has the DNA TGCGCCAGCAGCTCGGGACAGACGAACACCGGGGAGCTGTTTTTT. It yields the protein CASSSGQTNTGELFF.

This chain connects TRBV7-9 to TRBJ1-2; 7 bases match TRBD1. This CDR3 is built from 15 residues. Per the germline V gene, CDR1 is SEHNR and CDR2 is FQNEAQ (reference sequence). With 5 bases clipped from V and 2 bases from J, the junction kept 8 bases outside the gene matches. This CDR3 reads CASSPLLQGNYGYTF. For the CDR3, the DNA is TGTGCCAGCAGCCCACTCCTACAGGGGAACTATGGCTACACCTTC. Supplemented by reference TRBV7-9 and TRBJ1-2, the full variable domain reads DTGVSQNPRHKITKRGQNVTFRCDPISEHNRLYWYRQTLGQGPEFLTYFQNEAQLEKSRLLSDRFSAERPKGSFSTLEIQRTEQGDSAMYLCASSPLLQGNYGYTFGSGTRLTVV.

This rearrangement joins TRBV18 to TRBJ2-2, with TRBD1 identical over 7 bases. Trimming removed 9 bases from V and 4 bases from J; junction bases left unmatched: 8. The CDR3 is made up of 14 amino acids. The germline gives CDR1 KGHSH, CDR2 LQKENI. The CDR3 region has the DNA TGTGCCAGTACCCGGGACAGCATCACCGGGGAGCTGTTTTTT. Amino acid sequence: CASTRDSITGELFF. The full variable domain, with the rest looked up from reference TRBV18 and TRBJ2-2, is NAGVMQNPRHLVRRRGQEARLRCSPMKGHSHVYWYRQLPEEGLKFMVYLQKENIIDESGMPKERFSAEFPKEGPSILRIQQVVRGDSAAYFCASTRDSITGELFFGEGSRLTVL.

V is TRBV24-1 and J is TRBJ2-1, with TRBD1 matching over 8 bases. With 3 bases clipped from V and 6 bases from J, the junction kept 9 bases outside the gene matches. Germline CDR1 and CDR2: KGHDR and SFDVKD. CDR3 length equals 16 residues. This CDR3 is CATSDPRQGKVNEQFF. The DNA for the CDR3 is TGTGCCACCAGTGATCCCCGACAGGGGAAGGTCAATGAGCAGTTCTTC.

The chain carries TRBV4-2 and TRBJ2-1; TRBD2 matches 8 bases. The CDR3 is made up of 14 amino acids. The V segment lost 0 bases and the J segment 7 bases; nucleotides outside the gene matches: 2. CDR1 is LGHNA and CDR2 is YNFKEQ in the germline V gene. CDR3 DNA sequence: TGTGCCAGCAGCCAAGATAGCGGGACTAATGAGCAGTTCTTC. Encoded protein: CASSQDSGTNEQFF.

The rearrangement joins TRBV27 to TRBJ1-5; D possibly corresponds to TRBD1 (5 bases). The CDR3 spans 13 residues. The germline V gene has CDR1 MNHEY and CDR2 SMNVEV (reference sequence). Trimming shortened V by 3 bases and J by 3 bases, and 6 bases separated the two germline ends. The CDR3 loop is CASSFRDNQPQHF. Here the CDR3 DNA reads TGTGCCAGCAGTTTCAGGGACAATCAGCCCCAGCATTTT.

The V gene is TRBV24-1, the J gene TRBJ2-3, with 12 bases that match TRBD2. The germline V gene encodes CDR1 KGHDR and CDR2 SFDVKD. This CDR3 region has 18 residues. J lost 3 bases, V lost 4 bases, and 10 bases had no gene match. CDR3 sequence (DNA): TGTGCCACCAGTGACCCTAGCGGGGGGGCCTTTTCGACAGATACGCAGTATTTT. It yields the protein CATSDPSGGAFSTDTQYF.

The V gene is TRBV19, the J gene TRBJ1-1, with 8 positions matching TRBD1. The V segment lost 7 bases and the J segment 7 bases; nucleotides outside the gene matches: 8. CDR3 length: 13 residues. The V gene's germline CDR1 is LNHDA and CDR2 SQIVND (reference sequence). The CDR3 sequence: CASTPGGAGEAFF. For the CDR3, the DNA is TGTGCCAGTACCCCAGGGGGCGCCGGTGAAGCTTTCTTT. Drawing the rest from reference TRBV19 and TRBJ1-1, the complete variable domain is DGGITQSPKYLFRKEGQNVTLSCEQNLNHDAMYWYRQDPGQGLRLIYYSQIVNDFQKGDIAEGYSVSREKKESFPLTVTSAQKNPTAFYLCASTPGGAGEAFFGQGTRLTVV.

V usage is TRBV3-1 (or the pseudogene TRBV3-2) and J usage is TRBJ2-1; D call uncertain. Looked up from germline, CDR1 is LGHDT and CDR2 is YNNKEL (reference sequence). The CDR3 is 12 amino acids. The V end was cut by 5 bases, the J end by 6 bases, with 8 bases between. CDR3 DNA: TGTGCCAGCAGCTCGTACAGCAATGAGCAGTTCTTC. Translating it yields CASSSYSNEQFF.

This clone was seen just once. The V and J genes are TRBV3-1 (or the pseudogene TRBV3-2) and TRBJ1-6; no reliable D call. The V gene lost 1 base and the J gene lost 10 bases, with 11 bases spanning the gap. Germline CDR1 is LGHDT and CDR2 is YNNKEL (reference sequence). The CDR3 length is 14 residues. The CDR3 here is CASSQGRLGSPLHF. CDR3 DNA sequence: TGTGCCAGCAGCCAAGGCAGACTAGGCTCACCCCTCCACTTT.